The clone carrying this TCR beta chain was seen at least ten times. It was with unique molecular identifiers that the TCRbeta library was prepared. MiXCR was run by TCRdb on the PCR reads, yielding one entry per CDR3 protein. The table lists approximately 650,000 distinct CDR3 sequences, around 13% of them singletons, with roughly 0.84% in the top ten. The source of the sample is a study of T-cell reconstitution after alpha-beta-depleted transplantation in children. V gave up 7 bases and J gave up 1 base; unmatched junction bases: 7. The V gene's germline CDR1 is DFQATT and CDR2 SNEGSKA (reference sequence). The CDR3 contains 14 residues.

The clonotype comes from a girl aged 2-9 years with congenital amegakaryocytic thrombocytopenia, due to receive a stem cell transplant. The V and J genes are TRBV20-1 and TRBJ2-1; 7 bases are shared with TRBD1. This material consisted of PBMCs, taken before TCRalphabeta/CD19-depleted stem cell transplant. CDR3 nucleotide sequence: TGCAGTGTTACCAAGACAGGGTCCTACAATGAGCAGTTCTTC. Residues: CSVTKTGSYNEQFF.